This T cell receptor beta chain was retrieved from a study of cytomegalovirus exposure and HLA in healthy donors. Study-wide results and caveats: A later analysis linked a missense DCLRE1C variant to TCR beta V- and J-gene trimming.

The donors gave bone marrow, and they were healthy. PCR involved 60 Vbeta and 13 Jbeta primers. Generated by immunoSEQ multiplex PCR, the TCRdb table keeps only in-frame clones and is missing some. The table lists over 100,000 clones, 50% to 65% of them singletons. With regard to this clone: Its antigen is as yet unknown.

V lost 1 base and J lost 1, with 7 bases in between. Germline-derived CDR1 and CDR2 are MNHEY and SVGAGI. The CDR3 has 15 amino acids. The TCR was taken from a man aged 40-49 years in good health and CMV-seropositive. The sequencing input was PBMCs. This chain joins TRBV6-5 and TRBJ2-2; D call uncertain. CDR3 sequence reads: CASSYYAQNTGELFF. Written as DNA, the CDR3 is TGTGCCAGCAGTTACTACGCACAGAACACCGGGGAGCTGTTTTTT.